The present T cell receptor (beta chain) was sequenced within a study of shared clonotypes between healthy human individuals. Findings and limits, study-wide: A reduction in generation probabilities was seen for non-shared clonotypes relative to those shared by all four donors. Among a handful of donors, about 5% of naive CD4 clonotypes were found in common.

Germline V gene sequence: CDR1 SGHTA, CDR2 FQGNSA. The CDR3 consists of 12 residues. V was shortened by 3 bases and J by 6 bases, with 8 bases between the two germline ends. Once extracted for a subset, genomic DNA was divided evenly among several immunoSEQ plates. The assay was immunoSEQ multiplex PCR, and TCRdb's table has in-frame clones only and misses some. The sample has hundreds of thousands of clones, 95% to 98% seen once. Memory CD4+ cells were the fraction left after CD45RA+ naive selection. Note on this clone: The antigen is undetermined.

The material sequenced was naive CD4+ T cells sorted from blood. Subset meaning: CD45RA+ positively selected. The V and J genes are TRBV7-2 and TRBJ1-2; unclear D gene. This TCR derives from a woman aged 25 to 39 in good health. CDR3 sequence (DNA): TGTGCCAGCAGCTTCACCGGGAATGGCTACACCTTC. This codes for CASSFTGNGYTF. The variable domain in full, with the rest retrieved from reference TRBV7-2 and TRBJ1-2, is GAGVSQSPSNKVTEKGKDVELRCDPISGHTALYWYRQSLGQGLEFLIYFQGNSAPDKSGLPSDRFSAERTGGSVSTLTIQRTQQEDSAVYLCASSFTGNGYTFGSGTRLTVV.